This T cell receptor beta chain was captured in a study of T cell repertoires in cytomegalovirus infection. Background on the study: Recently identified HLA-C-restricted CMV epitopes were used, and well-studied HLA-B-restricted CMV epitopes were used as well. General study findings and limits: Dominating the ex vivo response were HLA-C-restricted CMV-specific TCR beta clonotypes.

This clonotype was seen many times. Its target is unknown. The CDR3 consists of 15 residues. V was clipped by 0 bases and J by 7 bases, with 16 bases between them. The germline gives CDR1 SGHTS, CDR2 YDEGEE. TCRdb re-called the reads through MiXCR, storing one row per CDR3 protein. The data contain some 800,000 distinct CDR3 sequences, over 25% of them seen just once; the ten biggest clones take up roughly 12%. The chain links TRBV5-8 to TRBJ1-2, with no clear D. This TCR was recovered from a human donor in good health (CMV status not recorded). Some clones in this sample may be carry-over from other donors' samples. Source: cultured CD8+ T cells from PBMCs, taken from culture after CMV antigen stimulation. The CDR3, as DNA: TGTGCCAGCAGCTTGGCCCAGGCAGGTTCTGGTGGCTACACCTTC. The encoded protein is CASSLAQAGSGGYTF.